The 17 T cell receptor beta chains given below trace back to one sample, sequenced in a study of T cell clonality in common variable immunodeficiency (dated by TCRdb to 2014 to 2015). Libraries were built with the immunoSEQ multiplex PCR assay. This is the immuneACCESS table as TCRdb keeps it, with only in-frame sequences that have V and J called. A part of the clones is gone; compared with another copy, unresolved V genes explain less than half, and the rest is unexplained. This sample has 80,000 or so clones in the table, none counted a single time. The ten largest clonotypes hold around 0.87% of the sample. Sequencing used peripheral blood mononuclear cells. The receptor set was obtained from a person aged 18-70 years in good health.

This clone was seen ten or more times. The DNA ends 3 residues before the CDR3 does, and the rest of the CDR3 is filled in from the germline J gene. The genes are TRBV7-9 and TRBJ2-5; D might be TRBD2 (5 bases). The CDR3 length is 14 residues. Germline-derived CDR1 and CDR2 are SEHNR and FQNEAQ (reference sequence). With 2 bases removed from V and 2 bases from J, the gap between germline ends came to 9 bases. CDR3 region: CASSLSGGQETQYF. The DNA read from the CDR3 is TGTGCCAGCAGCTTATCAGGCGGGCAAGAGACC.

The sample holds many counts of this clone. At one of its ends the junction is not consistent with the germline gene, which may arise from a read error. The observed sequence ends 3 residues before the CDR3 terminus, with the missing tail filled in from the germline J gene. The rearrangement joins TRBV4-2 to TRBJ2-3; D is ambiguous. The CDR3 runs 18 residues. Germline CDR1 reads LGHNA; CDR2 reads YNFKEQ. The CDR3 sequence is CASSQELKLSPSTDTQYF. CDR3 bases read: TGCGCCAGCAGCCAAGAATTGAAGCTCTCACCTAGCACAGATACG.

This clone was found many times. Read sequence stops 3 residues before the CDR3 end, and the germline J gene provides the missing end. This chain uses TRBV19 with TRBJ1-5, with TRBD1 as a possible D gene (5 bases). CDR1 and CDR2 from the germline V gene are LNHDA and SQIVND (reference sequence). CDR3 length: 17 amino acids. V lost 3 bases, J lost 7 bases, and 22 bases lay in between. CDR3 residues: CASSIPEAAGRGQPQHF. Partial CDR3 DNA: TGTGCCAGTAGTATTCCGGAGGCGGCAGGGAGAGGACAGCCC.

This clone has ten or more counts. The CDR3 end falls 3 residues outside the read, so it is completed with the germline J gene. The chain has TRBV5-1 and TRBJ2-2; 7 bases are shared with TRBD2. Germline CDR1 and CDR2: SGHRS and YFSETQ. V lost 4 bases to trimming and J lost 6 bases; unmatched junction nucleotides: 15. This CDR3 contains 17 residues. The covered CDR3 bases are TGCGCCAGCAGCCGGGAGGCGGTCGGGACTTCGGCCGGGGAG. Protein sequence: CASSREAVGTSAGE. The CDR3 in full is CASSREAVGTSAGELFF.

Ten or more counts support this clone. The CDR3 end is not reached by the read, which stops 3 residues before it; the germline J gene fills it in. This chain joins TRBV5-6 and TRBJ2-7; D gene uncertain. V was cut by 4 bases and J by 5 bases, with 10 bases left in between. The CDR3 extends over 12 amino acids. From germline, CDR1 is SGHDT and CDR2 YYEEEE. The CDR3 here is CASSPNFDEQYF. The covered CDR3 bases are TGTGCCAGCAGCCCCAACTTCGACGAG.

This clone has a count of ten or more. The read halts 3 residues ahead of the CDR3 end, with the missing end drawn from the germline J gene. The chain combines TRBV30 with TRBJ2-2; 9 bases line up with TRBD2. The germline V gene has CDR1 GTSNPN and CDR2 SVGIG (reference sequence). The V gene end was trimmed by 4 bases and the J gene end by 7 bases; junction bases not matched to a gene: 7. The CDR3 runs 14 residues. The CDR3 region is CAWTGGRAVGELFF. CDR3 DNA (partial): TGTGCCTGGACGGGCGGGAGGGCCGTCGGGGAG.

This clone was observed many times. The CDR3 end lies 3 residues beyond the end of the read and is filled in from the germline J gene. This chain connects TRBV19 to TRBJ1-4; D is uncertain. The CDR3 spans 13 residues. With 5 bases removed from V and 3 bases from J, the gap between germline ends came to 7 bases. Germline V gene sequence: CDR1 LNHDA, CDR2 SQIVND (reference sequence). The CDR3 sequence: CASSSGANEKLFF. The CDR3 DNA, read in part, is TGTGCCAGTAGTTCCGGGGCTAATGAAAAA.

This clone was recorded at least ten times. The CDR3 extends 3 residues past the end of the read, so its final part is completed from the germline J gene. This chain connects TRBV6-2 or TRBV6-3 to TRBJ2-5; 11 nucleotides align to TRBD2. Germline CDR1 and CDR2: MNHEY and SVGEGT. Unmatched junction bases numbered 7, after V lost 5 bases and J lost 5 bases. The CDR3 loop spans 15 amino acids. This CDR3 reads CASSLSGRARETQYF. The covered CDR3 bases are TGTGCCAGCAGTCTTAGCGGGAGGGCCCGGGAGACC.

This clone was seen many times. From the germline J gene comes the end of the CDR3, since the read stops 3 residues before it. The chain combines TRBV4-1 with TRBJ1-1; perhaps TRBD1 as D (6 bases). V dropped 4 bases and J dropped 4 bases, with 16 bases sitting between them. Germline loops: CDR1 MGHRA, CDR2 YSYEKL. The CDR3 covers 15 residues. Here the CDR3 reads CASSRQGGGRTEAFF. Partial CDR3 DNA: TGCGCCAGCAGCCGACAAGGGGGAGGGCGCACTGAA.

This clone was counted many times. The observed sequence ends 3 residues before the CDR3 terminus, with the missing tail filled in from the germline J gene. The V call is TRBV20-1, the J call TRBJ2-1, with TRBD2 identical over 14 bases. Germline V gene data show CDR1 as DFQATT and CDR2 as SNEGSKA (reference sequence). The junction had 6 bases not matched to a gene; V was cut back by 3 bases and J by 2 bases. CDR3 length: 17 residues. CDR3 in amino acids: CSARGLAGDSPYNEQFF. CDR3 DNA (partial): TGCAGTGCTAGGGGACTAGCGGGGGACTCACCCTACAATGAG.

About this clone: The CDR3 end falls 3 residues outside the read, so it is completed with the germline J gene. The chain has TRBV20-1 and TRBJ2-7; TRBD2 matches at 13 bases. The germline V gene encodes CDR1 DFQATT and CDR2 SNEGSKA (reference sequence). Trimming removed 0 bases from V and 1 base from J; junction bases left unmatched: 3. The CDR3 is 16 residues long. The CDR3: CSARDVLAGGSYEQYF. Partial CDR3 DNA: TGCAGTGCTAGAGATGTACTAGCGGGGGGGTCCTACGAG.

This clone appeared many times. From the germline J gene comes the end of the CDR3, since the read stops 3 residues before it. This chain links TRBV19 with TRBJ2-1; 9 bases are shared with TRBD1. J was trimmed by 8 bases and V by 1 base; bases with no gene match: 3. CDR3 length equals 14 residues. The germline CDR1 and CDR2 sequences are LNHDA and SQIVND (reference sequence). This CDR3 reads CASSIAGTGYEQFF. Incomplete CDR3 DNA: TGTGCCAGTAGTATAGCAGGGACAGGGTATGAG.

This clone was counted many times. CDR3 DNA, as far as it was read: TGTGCCAGCAGCTTAGGACAGGGCCACACCGGGGAG. As protein: CASSLGQGHTGE. The entire CDR3 protein is CASSLGQGHTGELFF. This chain uses TRBV7-6 with TRBJ2-2, with 7 bases aligning to TRBD1. The read comes to an end 3 residues before the CDR3 does, leaving the germline J gene to fill in the end. Trimming cost V 1 base and J 3 bases; bases outside gene matches: 2. The length of the CDR3 is 15 residues. Germline V lookup: CDR1 SGHVS, CDR2 FNYEAQ.

This clone was recorded many times. The read gets to within 3 residues of the CDR3 end, and the germline J gene fills in the rest. The rearrangement links TRBV6-2 or TRBV6-3 to TRBJ2-7; D is uncertain. V shed 7 bases and J shed 4 bases, with 8 bases lying between them. This CDR3 has 11 residues. Germline loops: CDR1 MNHEY, CDR2 SVGEGT. The chain's CDR3 is CASNSQYEQYF. The CDR3 DNA, read in part, is TGTGCCAGCAACTCCCAATACGAG.

This clone was detected ten times or more. The read comes to an end 3 residues before the CDR3 does, leaving the germline J gene to fill in the end. The chain has TRBV20-1 and TRBJ1-4; D is ambiguous. Germline CDR1 and CDR2: DFQATT and SNEGSKA (reference sequence). The CDR3 runs 14 residues. The ends were cut back, 5 bases at V and 7 bases at J, with 17 bases in the middle. CDR3 DNA, as far as it was read: TGCAGTGCTTACTCCAGAGGGAGCGGTGAAAAA. It codes for CSAYSRGSGEK. The full CDR3 reads CSAYSRGSGEKLFF.

This clone has at least ten counts. From the germline J gene comes the end of the CDR3, since the read stops 3 residues before it. The rearrangement joins TRBV5-5 to TRBJ2-1; D call uncertain. Per the germline V gene, CDR1 is SGHKS and CDR2 is YYEKEE (reference sequence). V was shortened by 0 bases and J by 9 bases, with 16 bases between the two germline ends. The CDR3 runs 15 residues. The CDR3 bases that were read are TGTGCCAGCAGCTTGGATAGTCCCTCCGGGTTTGAG. It specifies CASSLDSPSGFE. From start to end, the CDR3 is CASSLDSPSGFEQFF. Full variable domain (remainder filled in from reference TRBV5-5 and TRBJ2-1): DAGVTQSPTHLIKTRGQQVTLRCSPISGHKSVSWYQQVLGQGPQFIFQYYEKEERGRGNFPDRFSARQFPNYSSELNVNALLLGDSALYLCASSLDSPSGFEQFFGPGTRLTVL.

This clone was recorded many times. CDR3 residues: CASRKNPKGGRPSNQPQHF. CDR3 DNA, as far as it was read: TGTGCCAGTAGAAAAAACCCCAAGGGGGGGAGACCTAGCAATCAGCCC. The chain has TRBV19 and TRBJ1-5; possible D gene TRBD1, 6 bases. The DNA ends 3 residues before the CDR3 does, and the rest of the CDR3 is filled in from the germline J gene. In germline, CDR1 is LNHDA, CDR2 SQIVND (reference sequence). The V end lost 6 bases, the J end lost 0 bases, and 24 bases lay between the germline ends. The CDR3 length is 19 residues.